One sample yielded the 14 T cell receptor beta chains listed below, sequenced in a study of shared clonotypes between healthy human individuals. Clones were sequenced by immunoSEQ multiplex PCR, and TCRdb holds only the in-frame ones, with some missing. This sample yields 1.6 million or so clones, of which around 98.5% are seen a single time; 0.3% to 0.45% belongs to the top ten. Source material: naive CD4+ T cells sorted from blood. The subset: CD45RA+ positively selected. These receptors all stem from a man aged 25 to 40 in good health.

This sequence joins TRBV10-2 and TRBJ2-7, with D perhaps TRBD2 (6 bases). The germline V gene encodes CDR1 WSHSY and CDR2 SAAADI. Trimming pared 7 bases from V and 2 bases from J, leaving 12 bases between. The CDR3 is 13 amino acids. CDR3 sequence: CASTGTGTYEQYF. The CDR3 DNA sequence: TGCGCCAGCACCGGGACTGGGACCTACGAGCAGTACTTC.

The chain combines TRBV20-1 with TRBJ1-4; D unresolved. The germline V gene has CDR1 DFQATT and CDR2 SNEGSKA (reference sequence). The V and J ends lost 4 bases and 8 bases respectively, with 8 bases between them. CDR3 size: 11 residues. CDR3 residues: CSAMVREKLFF. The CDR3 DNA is TGCAGTGCTATGGTTAGGGAAAAACTGTTTTTT.

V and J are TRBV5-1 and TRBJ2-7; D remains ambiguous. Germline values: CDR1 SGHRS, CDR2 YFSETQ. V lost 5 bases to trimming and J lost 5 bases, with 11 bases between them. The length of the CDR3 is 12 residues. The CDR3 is CASSQAPDEQYF. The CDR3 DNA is TGCGCCAGCAGTCAGGCCCCGGACGAGCAGTACTTC.

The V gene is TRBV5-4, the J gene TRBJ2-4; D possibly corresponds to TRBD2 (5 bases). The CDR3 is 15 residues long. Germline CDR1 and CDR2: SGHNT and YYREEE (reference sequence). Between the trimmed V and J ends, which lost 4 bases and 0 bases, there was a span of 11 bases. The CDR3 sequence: CASSDIGGAKNIQYF. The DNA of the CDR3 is TGTGCCAGCAGCGATATCGGAGGAGCCAAAAACATTCAGTACTTC.

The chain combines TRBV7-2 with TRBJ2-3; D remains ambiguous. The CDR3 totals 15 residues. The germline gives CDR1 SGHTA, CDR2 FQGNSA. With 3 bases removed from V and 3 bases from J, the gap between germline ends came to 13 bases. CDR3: CASSFPPLRTDTQYF. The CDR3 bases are TGTGCCAGCAGCTTCCCACCCCTACGTACAGATACGCAGTATTTT.

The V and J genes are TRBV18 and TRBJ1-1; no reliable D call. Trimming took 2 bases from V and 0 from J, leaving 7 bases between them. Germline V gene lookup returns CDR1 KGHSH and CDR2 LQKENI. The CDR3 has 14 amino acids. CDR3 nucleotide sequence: TGTGCCAGCTCACCAGGACCGCTGAACACTGAAGCTTTCTTT. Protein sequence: CASSPGPLNTEAFF.

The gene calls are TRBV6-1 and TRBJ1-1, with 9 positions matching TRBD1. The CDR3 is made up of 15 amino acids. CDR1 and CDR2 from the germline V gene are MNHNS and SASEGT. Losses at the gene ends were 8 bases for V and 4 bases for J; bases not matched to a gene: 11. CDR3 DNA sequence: TGTGCCAGCCTCAAGGGACAGGGATATTTCACTGAAGCTTTCTTT. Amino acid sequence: CASLKGQGYFTEAFF.

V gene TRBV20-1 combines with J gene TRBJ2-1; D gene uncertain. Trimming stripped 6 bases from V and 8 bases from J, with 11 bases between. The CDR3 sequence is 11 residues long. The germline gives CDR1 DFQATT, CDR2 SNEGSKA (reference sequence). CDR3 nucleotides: TGCAGTGCCCTGACAATTTATGAGCAGTTCTTC. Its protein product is CSALTIYEQFF.

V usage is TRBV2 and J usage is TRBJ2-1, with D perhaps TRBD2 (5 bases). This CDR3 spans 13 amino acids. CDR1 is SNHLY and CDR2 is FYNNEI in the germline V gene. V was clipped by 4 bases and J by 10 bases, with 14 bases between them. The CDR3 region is CASSVYLASEQFF. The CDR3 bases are TGTGCCAGCAGTGTATATCTAGCATCCGAGCAGTTCTTC.

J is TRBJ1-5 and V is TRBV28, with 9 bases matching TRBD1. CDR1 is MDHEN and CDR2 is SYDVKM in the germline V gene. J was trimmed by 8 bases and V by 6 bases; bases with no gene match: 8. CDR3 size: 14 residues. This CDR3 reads CASSRAGTGKPQHF. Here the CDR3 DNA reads TGTGCCAGCAGCCGGGCCGGGACAGGGAAGCCCCAGCATTTT.

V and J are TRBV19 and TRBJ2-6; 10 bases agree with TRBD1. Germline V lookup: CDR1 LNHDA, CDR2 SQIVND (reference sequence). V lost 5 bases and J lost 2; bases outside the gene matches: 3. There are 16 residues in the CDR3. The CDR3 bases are TGTGCCAGTAGTCCAGGACAGGGGGCTGGGGCCAACGTCCTGACTTTC. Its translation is CASSPGQGAGANVLTF. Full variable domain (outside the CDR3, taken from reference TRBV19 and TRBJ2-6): DGGITQSPKYLFRKEGQNVTLSCEQNLNHDAMYWYRQDPGQGLRLIYYSQIVNDFQKGDIAEGYSVSREKKESFPLTVTSAQKNPTAFYLCASSPGQGAGANVLTFGAGSRLTVL.

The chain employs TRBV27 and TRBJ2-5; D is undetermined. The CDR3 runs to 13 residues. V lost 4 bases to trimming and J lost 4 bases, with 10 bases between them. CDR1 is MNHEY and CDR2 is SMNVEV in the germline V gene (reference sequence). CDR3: CASSWALGETQYF. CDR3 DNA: TGTGCCAGCAGTTGGGCTCTGGGAGAGACCCAGTACTTC.

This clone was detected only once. The CDR3 DNA sequence: TGTGCCAGCAGTTACGCGGGAGTCATCGTTGGGGAGCTGTTTTTT. Encoded protein: CASSYAGVIVGELFF. The rearrangement links TRBV6-6 to TRBJ2-2; TRBD2 matches at 7 bases. J was trimmed by 8 bases and V by 2 bases; bases with no gene match: 8. Germline lookup yields CDR1 MNHNY and CDR2 SVGAGI (reference sequence). The CDR3 length is 15 residues.

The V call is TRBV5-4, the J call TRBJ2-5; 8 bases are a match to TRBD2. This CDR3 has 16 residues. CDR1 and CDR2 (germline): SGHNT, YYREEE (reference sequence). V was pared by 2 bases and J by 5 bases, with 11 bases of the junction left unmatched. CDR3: CASSFISGGPGETQYF. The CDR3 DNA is TGTGCCAGCAGCTTTATTTCGGGAGGGCCTGGGGAGACCCAGTACTTC.